This passage covers 20 T cell receptor beta chains from one sample sequenced in a study of a mutant IDH1 vaccine in newly diagnosed glioma. Time point specified: week 35, safety follow-up. The investigators gave 300 ug of mutant IDH1 20-mer peptide in each vaccine dose, together with topical imiquimod. Here immunoSEQ multiplex PCR was the method, and the copy in TCRdb shows in-frame clones only, minus some. The profile shows around 50,000 clones, around 80% of them singletons. These receptors have no identified antigens. Material: PBMCs, obtained from a glioma patient whose treatment included an IDH1 peptide vaccine. The receptors come from a woman under 30 with glioma.

V and J are TRBV11-1 and TRBJ2-1, with 13 bases aligning to TRBD2. This CDR3 spans 18 amino acids. Trimming at V came to 5 bases and at J to 1 base, leaving 8 bases not matched to a gene. Germline loops: CDR1 SGHAT, CDR2 FQDESV (reference sequence). The CDR3 DNA sequence: TGTGCCAGCAGCCGAGGGACTAGCGGGGTCCCATCCTACAATGAGCAGTTCTTC. Protein product: CASSRGTSGVPSYNEQFF.

The chain couples TRBV6-1 to TRBJ2-1; D is perhaps TRBD1 (6 bases). Per germline, CDR1 MNHNS and CDR2 SASEGT. This CDR3 has 14 residues. Trimming stripped 2 bases from V and 6 bases from J, with 11 bases between. The CDR3 bases are TGTGCCAGCAGTGAAATCAGGGGAAGCAATGAGCAGTTCTTC. This codes for CASSEIRGSNEQFF.

This clone appeared a few times. The V and J genes are TRBV9 and TRBJ1-1; tentative D call: TRBD1 (5 bases). The germline CDR1 and CDR2 sequences are SGDLS and YYNGEE. V was cut by 0 bases and J by 1 base, with 13 bases left in between. The CDR3 runs 16 residues. In nucleotides, the CDR3 is TGTGCCAGCAGCGTAGGGCCAGGGAAGTGGAACACTGAAGCTTTCTTT. Protein: CASSVGPGKWNTEAFF. The full variable domain, rest sourced from reference TRBV9 and TRBJ1-1, is DSGVTQTPKHLITATGQRVTLRCSPRSGDLSVYWYQQSLDQGLQFLIQYYNGEERAKGNILERFSAQQFPDLHSELNLSSLELGDSALYFCASSVGPGKWNTEAFFGQGTRLTVV.

J is TRBJ1-1 and V is TRBV7-9, with D uncertain. The length of the CDR3 is 14 residues. V shed 5 bases and J shed 2 bases, with 12 bases lying between them. The germline CDR1 and CDR2 sequences are SEHNR and FQNEAQ (reference sequence). The CDR3 spells CASSHGVRNTEAFF. The CDR3 nucleotides read TGTGCCAGCAGCCATGGGGTTAGAAACACTGAAGCTTTCTTT.

This clone was seen just once. This chain links TRBV25-1 with TRBJ2-7; the D call may be TRBD1 or TRBD2 (5 bases each). The CDR3 loop spans 16 amino acids. Trimming took 1 base from V and 0 from J, leaving 13 bases between them. The germline V gene has CDR1 MGHDK and CDR2 SYGVNS. The DNA for the CDR3 is TGTGCCAGCAGTGAATCCAGGGCGGGTCTCTCCTACGAGCAGTACTTC. It is translated as CASSESRAGLSYEQYF.

Only one count was recorded for this clone. The V gene is TRBV5-6, the J gene TRBJ1-6, with 7 bases lining up with TRBD1. The V segment lost 3 bases and the J segment 4 bases; nucleotides outside the gene matches: 1. Germline lookup yields CDR1 SGHDT and CDR2 YYEEEE. This CDR3 region has 14 residues. CDR3 protein: CASSSGQYNSPLHF. In DNA, the CDR3 is TGTGCCAGCAGCTCGGGACAGTATAATTCACCCCTCCACTTT.

The rearrangement uses TRBV9 and TRBJ2-5; 10 nucleotides line up with TRBD2. CDR3 length: 14 amino acids. Trimming at V came to 5 bases and at J to 2 bases, leaving 3 bases not matched to a gene. Germline V gene lookup returns CDR1 SGDLS and CDR2 YYNGEE. CDR3 DNA sequence: TGTGCCAGCAGTGCGACTAGCGGGCAAGAGACCCAGTACTTC. Translation: CASSATSGQETQYF. Looking up the rest from reference TRBV9 and TRBJ2-5 gives the full variable domain: DSGVTQTPKHLITATGQRVTLRCSPRSGDLSVYWYQQSLDQGLQFLIQYYNGEERAKGNILERFSAQQFPDLHSELNLSSLELGDSALYFCASSATSGQETQYFGPGTRLLVL.

V gene TRBV5-8 combines with J gene TRBJ2-3; D might be TRBD2 (6 bases). This CDR3 contains 13 residues. The V end lost 5 bases, the J end lost 6 bases, and 13 bases lay between the germline ends. Germline CDR1 and CDR2: SGHTS and YDEGEE. In DNA, the CDR3 is TGTGCCAGCAGTCCGGAGGGCCGGGATACGCAGTATTTT. Encoded protein: CASSPEGRDTQYF.

This rearrangement joins TRBV5-6 to TRBJ1-2, with D perhaps TRBD1 (5 bases). V was trimmed by 4 bases and J by 6 bases, leaving 13 bases between them. The CDR3 extends over 13 amino acids. Looked up from germline, CDR1 is SGHDT and CDR2 is YYEEEE. The CDR3 spells CASSTQGWDGYTF. The CDR3 DNA reads TGTGCCAGCAGCACCCAGGGTTGGGATGGCTACACCTTC.

This chain connects TRBV19 to TRBJ1-6; TRBD1 matches at 7 bases. With 9 bases clipped from V and 0 bases from J, the junction kept 8 bases outside the gene matches. Germline lookup yields CDR1 LNHDA and CDR2 SQIVND (reference sequence). The CDR3 is 16 residues long. The CDR3 coding sequence is TGTGCCAGCAGACAGGGTATGGTCTCCTATAATTCACCCCTCCACTTT. It encodes CASRQGMVSYNSPLHF. The variable domain in full, completed from reference TRBV19 and TRBJ1-6, reads DGGITQSPKYLFRKEGQNVTLSCEQNLNHDAMYWYRQDPGQGLRLIYYSQIVNDFQKGDIAEGYSVSREKKESFPLTVTSAQKNPTAFYLCASRQGMVSYNSPLHFGNGTRLTVT.

The rearrangement uses TRBV1 and TRBJ2-3; the D segment call TRBD2 is taken from the table without a DNA check. TRBV1 is designated a pseudogene. This CDR3 contains 16 residues. CDR3 loop: CTSSQDGGGVGDTQYF. The CDR3 DNA is TGCACCAGCAGCCAAGATGGCGGGGGGGTTGGGGATACGCAGTATTTT.

This chain connects TRBV19 to TRBJ2-1, with 13 bases lining up with TRBD2. Trimming removed 3 bases from V and 5 bases from J; junction bases left unmatched: 4. This CDR3 is 16 amino acids long. Germline assignment: CDR1 LNHDA and CDR2 SQIVND (reference sequence). The CDR3 protein is CASSIRLAGGNNEQFF. CDR3 bases: TGTGCCAGTAGTATCAGACTAGCGGGGGGCAACAATGAGCAGTTCTTC.

The rearrangement joins TRBV2 to TRBJ1-2; no clear D. The CDR3 loop spans 13 amino acids. CDR1 and CDR2 from the germline V gene are SNHLY and FYNNEI. The V end lost 5 bases, the J end lost 0 bases, and 7 bases lay between the germline ends. The CDR3, as DNA: TGTGCCAGCAGTAGTCCGCCTAACTATGGCTACACCTTC. As protein: CASSSPPNYGYTF. Full variable domain (outside the CDR3, taken from reference TRBV2 and TRBJ1-2): EPEVTQTPSHQVTQMGQEVILRCVPISNHLYFYWYRQILGQKVEFLVSFYNNEISEKSEIFDDQFSVERPDGSNFTLKIRSTKLEDSAMYFCASSSPPNYGYTFGSGTRLTVV.

A note on this clone: Germline and junction disagree at one end, which may indicate a read error. J is TRBJ2-1 and V is TRBV7-7, with D unclear. Per germline, CDR1 SSHAT and CDR2 FNYEAQ (reference sequence). This CDR3 comprises 15 residues. CDR3 nucleotides: TGTGCTAGCAGCCCCGACTCTCTTCCTTACAATGAGCAGTTCTTC. It yields the protein CASSPDSLPYNEQFF. Full variable domain (remainder filled in from reference TRBV7-7 and TRBJ2-1): GAGVSQSPRYKVTKRGQDVTLRCDPISSHATLYWYQQALGQGPEFLTYFNYEAQPDKSGLPSDRFSAERPEGSISTLTIQRTEQRDSAMYRCASSPDSLPYNEQFFGPGTRLTVL.

The V call is TRBV25-1, the J call TRBJ1-2; D remains unclear. Germline CDR1 and CDR2: MGHDK and SYGVNS. The CDR3 contains 13 residues. V was clipped by 5 bases and J by 4 bases, with 11 bases between them. The CDR3 coding sequence is TGTGCCAGCAGTCCTTCCCGATTCTATGGCTACACCTTC. Amino acid sequence: CASSPSRFYGYTF.

This clone was found a few times. The chain couples TRBV20-1 to TRBJ2-1; 7 bases match TRBD1. CDR3 size: 11 residues. Looked up from germline, CDR1 is DFQATT and CDR2 is SNEGSKA (reference sequence). The CDR3 loop reads CSQGEYNEQFF. CDR3 DNA: TGCAGCCAGGGGGAATATAATGAGCAGTTCTTC.

This clone was detected only once. The chain employs TRBV9 and TRBJ1-2, with D uncertain. CDR1 and CDR2 (germline): SGDLS, YYNGEE. This CDR3 comprises 16 residues. The germline V and J ends were trimmed by 1 base and 8 bases, with 21 bases remaining between them. CDR3 bases: TGTGCCAGCAGCGTAAGTGTAAGTCAAGGGTCGAAAGGCTACACCTTC. This codes for CASSVSVSQGSKGYTF.

This chain uses TRBV7-2 with TRBJ1-2; D not resolved. V was trimmed by 1 base and J by 2 bases, leaving 5 bases between them. The germline CDR1 and CDR2 sequences are SGHTA and FQGNSA. This CDR3 has 13 residues. This chain's CDR3 is CASSLVGNYGYTF. The CDR3 region has the DNA TGTGCCAGCAGCTTAGTAGGGAACTATGGCTACACCTTC.

This clone was detected only a few times. The chain employs TRBV9 and TRBJ1-3; D remains unclear. The CDR3 contains 15 residues. Germline V gives CDR1 SGDLS, CDR2 YYNGEE. Trimming removed 0 bases at V and 0 bases at J, with 7 bases between. The CDR3 coding sequence is TGTGCCAGCAGCGTAGCCGGTATCTCTGGAAACACCATATATTTT. Translation: CASSVAGISGNTIYF.

Concerning this clone: The same CDR3 arises from other DNA sequences in this sample as well. The V and J genes are TRBV30 and TRBJ1-2, with 7 positions matching TRBD1. With V trimmed by 0 bases and J by 3 bases, 7 bases remained unmatched. Germline V CDR1 and CDR2: GTSNPN, SVGIG (reference sequence). This CDR3 has 15 residues. CDR3 sequence: CAWSVNFRGDYGYTF. DNA for the CDR3: TGTGCCTGGAGTGTAAATTTCAGGGGGGACTATGGCTACACCTTC.